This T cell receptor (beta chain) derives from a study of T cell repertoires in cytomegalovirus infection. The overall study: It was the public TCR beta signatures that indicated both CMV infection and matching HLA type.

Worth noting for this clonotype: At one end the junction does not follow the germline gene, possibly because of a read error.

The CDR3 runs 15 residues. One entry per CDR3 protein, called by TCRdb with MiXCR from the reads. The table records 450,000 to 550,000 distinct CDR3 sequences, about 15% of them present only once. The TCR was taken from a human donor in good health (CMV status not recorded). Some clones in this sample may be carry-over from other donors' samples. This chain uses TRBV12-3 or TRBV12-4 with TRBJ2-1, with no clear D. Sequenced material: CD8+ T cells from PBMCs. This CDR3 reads CASSDSPAVYNEKFF. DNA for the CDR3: TGTGCCAGCAGTGATTCCCCCGCGGTATACAATGAGAAGTTCTTC.